The present TCR beta chain was sequenced within a study of OX40 agonist ivuxolimab in advanced cancers. Background on the study: Dose-escalation patients' cancers were hepatocellular carcinoma, melanoma, renal cell or head and neck cancer. Study conclusions and caveats: Several nonresponders also turned out to have low normalized T-cell clonal expansion.

Only in-frame clones appear in the TCRdb table, and some are missing; sequencing was by immunoSEQ multiplex PCR. This sample has 20,000 to 25,000 clones, with 70% to 90% found just once. The CDR3 runs 12 residues. The V end lost 4 bases, the J end lost 6 bases, and 11 bases lay between the germline ends. Germline loops: CDR1 SQVTM, CDR2 ANQGSEA. Concerning this clone itself: Its antigen is undetermined.

The sequencing used CD4+ or CD8+ T cells sorted from blood, collected in a trial of the OX40 agonist ivuxolimab. This TCR came from an adult with an advanced solid tumor such as melanoma, head and neck, liver or kidney cancer. V is TRBV29-1 and J is TRBJ2-3; no definite D call. DNA for the CDR3: TGCAGCGTTGTTTCCGTCCCCGATACGCAGTATTTT. Amino acid sequence: CSVVSVPDTQYF.